This T cell receptor beta chain originates from a study of T-cell reconstitution after alpha-beta-depleted transplantation in children. Library preparation (for TCRbeta) was performed with unique molecular identifiers. TCRdb re-derived calls from the PCR reads in MiXCR, one entry per CDR3 protein. This sample has 300,000 to 400,000 distinct CDR3 sequences; approximately 12% occur once, and the top ten carry approximately 4.3%. Germline values: CDR1 KGHSH, CDR2 LQKENI. With V trimmed by 3 bases and J by 3 bases, 8 bases remained unmatched. CDR3 size: 15 residues. This clonotype was seen ten or more times.

This chain connects TRBV18 to TRBJ2-7; TRBD1 aligns across 7 bases. The source of this sequence is a human donor who donated a stem cell graft to a child with Fanconi anemia. The material was PBMCs, obtained from the stem cell graft. CDR3 amino acids: CASSPAANRGYEQYF. The CDR3 DNA reads as TGTGCCAGCTCACCGGCCGCTAACAGGGGCTACGAGCAGTACTTC.